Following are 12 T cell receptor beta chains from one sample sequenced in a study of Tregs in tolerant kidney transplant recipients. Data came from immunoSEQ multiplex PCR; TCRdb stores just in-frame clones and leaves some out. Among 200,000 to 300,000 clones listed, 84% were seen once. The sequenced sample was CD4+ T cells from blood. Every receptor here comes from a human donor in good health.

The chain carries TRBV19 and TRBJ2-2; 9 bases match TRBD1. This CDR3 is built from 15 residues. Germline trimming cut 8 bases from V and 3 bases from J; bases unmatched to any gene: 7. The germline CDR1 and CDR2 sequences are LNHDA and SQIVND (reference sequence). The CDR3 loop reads CASSLWTGDTGELFF. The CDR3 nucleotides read TGTGCCAGTTCTCTTTGGACAGGGGACACCGGGGAGCTGTTTTTT.

DNA for the CDR3: TGTGCCAGCAGCGTTAGGGCTAGCGGATCCACAGATACGCAGTATTTT. Translating gives CASSVRASGSTDTQYF. The V call is TRBV2, the J call TRBJ2-3, with 7 bases matching TRBD2. Germline values: CDR1 SNHLY, CDR2 FYNNEI. CDR3 length: 16 residues. V lost 6 bases to trimming and J lost 2 bases; unmatched junction nucleotides: 11.

This chain's CDR3 is CASSGQGEWNTEAFF. The CDR3 nucleotides are TGTGCCAGCTCGGGACAGGGGGAGTGGAACACTGAAGCTTTCTTT. V gene TRBV5-6 combines with J gene TRBJ1-1, with TRBD1 matching 11 bases. Germline values: CDR1 SGHDT, CDR2 YYEEEE. Losses at the gene ends were 7 bases for V and 1 base for J; bases not matched to a gene: 6. The CDR3 covers 15 residues.

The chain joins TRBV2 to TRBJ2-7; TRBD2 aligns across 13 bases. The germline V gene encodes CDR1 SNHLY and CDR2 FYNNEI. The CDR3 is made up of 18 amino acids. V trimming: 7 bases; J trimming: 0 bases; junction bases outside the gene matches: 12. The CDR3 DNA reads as TGTGCCAGCACGAAACAGGGACTAGCGGGGAAACTCTCCTACGAGCAGTACTTC. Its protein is CASTKQGLAGKLSYEQYF.

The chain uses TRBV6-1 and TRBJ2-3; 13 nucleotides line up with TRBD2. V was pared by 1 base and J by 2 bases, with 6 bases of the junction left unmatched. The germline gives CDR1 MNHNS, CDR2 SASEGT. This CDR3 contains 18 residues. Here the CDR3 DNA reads TGTGCCAGCAGTGAAGGAGGACTAGCGGGGGCCGACACAGATACGCAGTATTTT. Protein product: CASSEGGLAGADTDTQYF.

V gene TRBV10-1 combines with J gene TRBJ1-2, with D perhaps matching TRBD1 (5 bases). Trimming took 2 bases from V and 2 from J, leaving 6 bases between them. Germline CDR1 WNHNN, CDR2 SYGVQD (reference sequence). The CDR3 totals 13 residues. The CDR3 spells CASSETGNYGYTF. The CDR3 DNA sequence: TGCGCCAGCAGTGAGACAGGCAACTATGGCTACACCTTC.

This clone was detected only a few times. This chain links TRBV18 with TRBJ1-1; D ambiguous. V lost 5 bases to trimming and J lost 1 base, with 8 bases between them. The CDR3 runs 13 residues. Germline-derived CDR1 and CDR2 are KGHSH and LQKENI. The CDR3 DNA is TGTGCCAGCTCAGATACAGAGAACACTGAAGCTTTCTTT. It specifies CASSDTENTEAFF.

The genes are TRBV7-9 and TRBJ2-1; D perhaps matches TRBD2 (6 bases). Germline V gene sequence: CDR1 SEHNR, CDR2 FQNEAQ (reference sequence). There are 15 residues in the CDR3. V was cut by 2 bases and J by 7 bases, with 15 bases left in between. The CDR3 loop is CASSLRDSASNEQFF. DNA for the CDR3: TGTGCCAGCAGCTTAAGGGACTCCGCATCGAATGAGCAGTTCTTC.

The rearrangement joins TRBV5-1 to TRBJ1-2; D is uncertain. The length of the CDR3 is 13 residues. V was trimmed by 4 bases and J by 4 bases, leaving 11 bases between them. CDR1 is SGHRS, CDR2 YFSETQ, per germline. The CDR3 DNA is TGCGCCAGCAGCCTCTGGACTGGCTATGGCTACACCTTC. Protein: CASSLWTGYGYTF. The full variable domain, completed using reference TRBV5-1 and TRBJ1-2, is KAGVTQTPRYLIKTRGQQVTLSCSPISGHRSVSWYQQTPGQGLQFLFEYFSETQRNKGNFPGRFSGRQFSNSRSEMNVSTLELGDSALYLCASSLWTGYGYTFGSGTRLTVV.

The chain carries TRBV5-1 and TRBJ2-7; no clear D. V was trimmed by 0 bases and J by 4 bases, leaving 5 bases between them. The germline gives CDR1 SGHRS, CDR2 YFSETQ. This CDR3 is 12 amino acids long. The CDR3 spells CASSLDYYEQYF. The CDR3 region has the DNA TGCGCCAGCAGCTTGGACTATTACGAGCAGTACTTC. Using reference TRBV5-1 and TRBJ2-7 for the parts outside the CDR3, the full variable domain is KAGVTQTPRYLIKTRGQQVTLSCSPISGHRSVSWYQQTPGQGLQFLFEYFSETQRNKGNFPGRFSGRQFSNSRSEMNVSTLELGDSALYLCASSLDYYEQYFGPGTRLTVT.

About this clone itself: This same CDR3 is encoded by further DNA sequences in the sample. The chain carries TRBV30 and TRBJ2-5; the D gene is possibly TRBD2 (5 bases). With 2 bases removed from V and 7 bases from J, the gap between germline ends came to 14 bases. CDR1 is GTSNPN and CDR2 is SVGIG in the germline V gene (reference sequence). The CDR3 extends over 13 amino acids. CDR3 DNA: TGTGCCTGGAGTCCATCGGCGGGTCGGACCCAGTACTTC. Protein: CAWSPSAGRTQYF.

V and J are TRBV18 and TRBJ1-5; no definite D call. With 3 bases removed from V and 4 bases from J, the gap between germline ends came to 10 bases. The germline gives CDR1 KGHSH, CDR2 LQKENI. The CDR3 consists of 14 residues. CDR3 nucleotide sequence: TGTGCCAGCTCACCCCCGTCCGCAAATCAGCCCCAGCATTTT. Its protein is CASSPPSANQPQHF. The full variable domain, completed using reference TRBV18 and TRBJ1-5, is NAGVMQNPRHLVRRRGQEARLRCSPMKGHSHVYWYRQLPEEGLKFMVYLQKENIIDESGMPKERFSAEFPKEGPSILRIQQVVRGDSAAYFCASSPPSANQPQHFGDGTRLSIL.